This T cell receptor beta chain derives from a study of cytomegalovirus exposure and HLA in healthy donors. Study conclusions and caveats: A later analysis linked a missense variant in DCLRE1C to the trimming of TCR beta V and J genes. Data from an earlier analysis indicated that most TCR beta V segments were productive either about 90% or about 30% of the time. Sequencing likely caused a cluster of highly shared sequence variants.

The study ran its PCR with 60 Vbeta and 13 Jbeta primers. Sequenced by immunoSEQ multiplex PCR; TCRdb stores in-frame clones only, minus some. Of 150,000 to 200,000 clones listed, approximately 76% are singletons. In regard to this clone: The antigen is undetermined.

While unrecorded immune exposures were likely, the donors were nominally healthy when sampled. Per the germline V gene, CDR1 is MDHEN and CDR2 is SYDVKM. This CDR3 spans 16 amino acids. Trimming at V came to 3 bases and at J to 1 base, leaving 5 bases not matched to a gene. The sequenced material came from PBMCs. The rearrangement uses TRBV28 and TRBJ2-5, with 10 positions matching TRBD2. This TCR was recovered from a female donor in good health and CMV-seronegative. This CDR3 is CASSFWTSGPQETQYF. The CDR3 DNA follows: TGTGCCAGCAGTTTCTGGACTAGCGGCCCCCAAGAGACCCAGTACTTC.